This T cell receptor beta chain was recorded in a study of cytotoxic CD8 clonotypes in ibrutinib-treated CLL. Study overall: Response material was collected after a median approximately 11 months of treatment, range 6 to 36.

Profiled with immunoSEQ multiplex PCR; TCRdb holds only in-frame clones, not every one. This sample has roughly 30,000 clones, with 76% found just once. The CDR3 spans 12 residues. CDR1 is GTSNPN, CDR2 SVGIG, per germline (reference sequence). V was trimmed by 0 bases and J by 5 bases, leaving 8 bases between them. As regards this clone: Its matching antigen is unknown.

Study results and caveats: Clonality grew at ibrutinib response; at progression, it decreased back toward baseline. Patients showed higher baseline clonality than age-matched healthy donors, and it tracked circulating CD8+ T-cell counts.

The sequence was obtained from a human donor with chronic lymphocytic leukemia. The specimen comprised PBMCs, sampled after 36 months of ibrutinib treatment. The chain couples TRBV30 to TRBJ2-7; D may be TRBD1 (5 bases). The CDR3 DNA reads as TGTGCCTGGAGTGTCCAGGGAAACGAGCAGTACTTC. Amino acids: CAWSVQGNEQYF.